Listed below are T cell receptor beta chains from one sample, sequenced in a study of T cell repertoires in cytomegalovirus infection. TCRdb processed the reads anew with MiXCR; each CDR3 protein has one entry. Of approximately 990,000 distinct CDR3 sequences in the sample, roughly 30% were seen once. Their target antigens are unknown. Material: cultured CD8+ T cells from PBMCs, obtained from culture after CMV antigen stimulation. The receptors here all came from a human donor in good health (CMV status not recorded). Some clones in this sample may be carry-over from other donors' samples. Each CDR3 is given with its conserved first and last residue. D genes are given only for firm matches. Clone sizes are given selectively: once, few, many, or a class where the clone is expanded.

clone size	V gene	D gene	J gene	CDR3 protein	CDR3 DNA
NA	TRBV20-1	NA	TRBJ1-6	CSATDPADLGYNSPLHF	TGCAGTGCTACAGACCCTGCCGATCTAGGCTATAATTCACCCCTCCACTTT
few	TRBV11-2	TRBD2	TRBJ2-7	CASGGGGRAEEQYF	TGTGCCAGCGGCGGGGGAGGGAGGGCTGAAGAGCAGTACTTC
few	TRBV7-9	NA	TRBJ1-1	CASRSPSDPEAFF	TGTGCCAGCAGATCCCCCTCAGACCCTGAAGCTTTCTTT
NA	TRBV11-2	NA	TRBJ2-3	CASSLLSVYRTDTQYF	TGTGCCAGCAGCTTACTTTCGGTCTACCGCACAGATACGCAGTATTTT
many	TRBV7-9	TRBD1	TRBJ2-7	CASSARDRRSEQYF	TGTGCCAGCAGCGCCCGGGACAGGAGAAGTGAGCAGTACTTC
many	TRBV7-9	NA	TRBJ1-1	CASSSGRINTEAFF	TGTGCCAGCAGCTCCGGACGGATCAATACTGAAGCTTTCTTT
many	TRBV7-6	NA	TRBJ1-1	CASSPGAQPVTEAFF	TGTGCCAGCAGCCCCGGAGCCCAGCCCGTCACTGAAGCTTTCTTT
NA	TRBV6-6	TRBD1	TRBJ1-6	CASSYLGTGVESPLHF	TGTGCCAGCAGTTACCTCGGGACAGGGGTGGAATCACCCCTCCACTTT
few	TRBV27	NA	TRBJ2-1	CASRRGLPSYNEQFF	TGTGCCAGCAGAAGGGGACTCCCCTCCTACAATGAGCAGTTCTTC
NA	TRBV7-9	NA	TRBJ2-1	CASGTGFYNERFF	TGTGCCAGCGGAACAGGGTTCTACAATGAGCGGTTCTTC
NA	TRBV10-2	NA	TRBJ1-5	CASSGSGNQPQHF	TGCGCCAGCAGTGGGAGTGGCAATCAGCCCCAGCATTTT
few	TRBV27	TRBD1	TRBJ2-1	CASSLFGTGGGSLFF	TGTGCCAGCAGTTTATTTGGGACAGGGGGTGGGTCCCTGTTCTTC
NA	TRBV5-1	TRBD2	TRBJ2-3	CASSLALGPGLGADTQYF	TGCGCCAGCAGCTTGGCGCTCGGGCCGGGACTAGGGGCAGATACGCAGTATTTT
many	TRBV7-6	TRBD1	TRBJ2-7	CASSLGAGGAYEQYF	TGTGCCAGCAGCTTAGGGGCAGGGGGAGCCTACGAGCAGTACTTC
NA	TRBV4-1	NA	TRBJ1-6	CASSHRDLNSPLHF	TGCGCCAGCAGCCACAGGGATTTAAATTCACCCCTCCACTTT
few	TRBV13	NA	TRBJ2-7	CASSLLPTEQYF	TGTGCCAGCAGCCTACTCCCCACAGAGCAGTACTTC
NA	TRBV11-3	TRBD1	TRBJ1-2	CASSQATGEGYTF	TGTGCCAGCAGCCAAGCTACAGGGGAAGGCTACACCTTC
few	TRBV6-2/TRBV6-3	TRBD2	TRBJ2-5	CASSPYPSGGMGMSQYF	TGTGCCAGCAGCCCTTATCCTAGCGGGGGCATGGGGATGTCCCAGTACTTC
many	TRBV11-2	NA	TRBJ2-3	CASSFLPYLGDTQYF	TGTGCCAGCAGCTTCCTACCCTACTTGGGAGATACGCAGTATTTT
NA	TRBV29-1	NA	TRBJ2-7	CSVARDTSYEQYF	TGCAGCGTTGCCCGGGACACCTCCTACGAGCAGTACTTC
few	TRBV4-1	NA	TRBJ2-5	CASSHLGWDQETQYF	TGCGCCAGCAGCCATCTCGGGTGGGACCAAGAGACCCAGTACTTC
NA	TRBV12-3/TRBV12-4	TRBD1	TRBJ1-5	CASSLGDSNSNQPQHF	TGTGCCAGCAGTTTGGGGGACAGCAATAGCAATCAGCCCCAGCATTTT
few	TRBV6-5	NA	TRBJ2-3	CASSYSTVGTDTQYF	TGTGCCAGCAGTTACTCTACAGTTGGGACAGATACGCAGTATTTT
many	TRBV27	NA	TRBJ1-2	CASSSWGVNYGYTF	TGTGCCAGCAGTTCATGGGGGGTCAACTATGGCTACACCTTC
few	TRBV4-2	NA	TRBJ2-1	CASSQSRGMSNEQFF	TGTGCCAGCAGCCAGAGCAGAGGGATGTCTAATGAGCAGTTCTTC
few	TRBV6-8	NA	TRBJ1-1	CASSSPGEYAEAFF	TGTGCCAGCAGCTCGCCAGGGGAATATGCTGAAGCTTTCTTT
few	TRBV6-6	NA	TRBJ1-4	CASSYDDLDEKLFF	TGTGCCAGCAGTTACGATGACCTGGATGAAAAACTGTTTTTT
few	TRBV6-1	TRBD2	TRBJ2-1	CASSARGLAGGPYNEQFF	TGTGCCAGCAGCGCCCGAGGACTAGCGGGGGGACCCTACAATGAGCAGTTCTTC
few	TRBV7-6	TRBD2	TRBJ2-1	CASSSTSGGGSEQFF	TGTGCCAGCAGTTCGACTAGCGGGGGAGGGAGTGAGCAGTTCTTC
few	TRBV6-2/TRBV6-3	NA	TRBJ2-2	CASRAAYDTGELFF	TGTGCCAGCAGGGCTGCGTACGACACCGGGGAGCTGTTTTTT
few	TRBV11-1	TRBD2	TRBJ2-3	CASSPRLWTSGATDTQYF	TGTGCCAGCAGCCCGCGTTTATGGACTAGCGGGGCCACAGATACGCAGTATTTT
few	TRBV7-6	TRBD2	TRBJ2-2	CASSLNWPSGVSGELFF	TGTGCCAGCAGCCTTAATTGGCCTAGCGGGGTTTCCGGGGAGCTGTTTTTT
NA	TRBV9	NA	TRBJ1-2	CASRSVGYTF	TGTGCCTCCCGCTCGGTAGGCTACACCTTC
NA	TRBV15	TRBD1	TRBJ1-3	CATSRRGQNGNTIYF	TGTGCCACCAGCAGACGGGGACAGAACGGAAACACCATATATTTT
many	TRBV7-2	NA	TRBJ1-2	CASSLGATSGTF	TGTGCCAGCAGCCTCGGGGCCACCTCGGGAACCTTC
NA	TRBV24-1	NA	TRBJ2-6	CATSPGDSGANVLTF	TGTGCCACCAGTCCCGGGGATTCTGGGGCCAACGTCCTGACTTTC
few	TRBV15	NA	TRBJ1-1	CATSRGWGGGNTEAFF	TGTGCCACCAGCAGAGGGTGGGGAGGAGGAAACACTGAAGCTTTCTTT
NA	TRBV9	NA	TRBJ2-1	CASNYGFSYNEQFF	TGTGCCAGCAACTACGGCTTTTCCTACAATGAGCAGTTCTTC
few	TRBV12-3/TRBV12-4	NA	TRBJ1-5	CASTLGGPNSNQPQHF	TGTGCCAGCACCTTGGGGGGGCCCAATAGCAATCAGCCCCAGCATTTT
NA	TRBV2	TRBD2	TRBJ2-1	CASSVGEAVTSGYNEQFF	TGTGCCAGCAGTGTGGGTGAAGCTGTAACTAGCGGGTACAATGAGCAGTTCTTC
NA	TRBV20-1	NA	TRBJ2-7	CSATLTETYEQYF	TGCAGTGCAACTTTGACAGAAACCTACGAGCAGTACTTC
few	TRBV6-5	NA	TRBJ1-5	CASSTRGGSNQPQHF	TGTGCCAGCAGTACTCGGGGGGGTAGCAATCAGCCCCAGCATTTT
NA	TRBV7-9	NA	TRBJ2-7	CASSHRAGTPSEQYF	TGTGCCAGCAGCCACCGGGCGGGGACCCCCTCCGAGCAGTACTTC
NA	TRBV5-1	TRBD2	TRBJ2-1	CASSGLAGETYNEQFF	TGCGCCAGCAGCGGATTAGCGGGGGAAACCTACAATGAGCAGTTCTTC
once	TRBV27	TRBD1	TRBJ2-2	CASSRGQTGELFF	TGTGCCAGCAGTCGGGGACAGACCGGGGAGCTGTTTTTT
NA	TRBV7-6	TRBD1	TRBJ1-2	CASSSGQGRGGYTF	TGTGCCAGCAGCTCAGGACAGGGCCGTGGTGGCTACACCTTC
NA	TRBV11-3	NA	TRBJ1-2	CASSSPPGYTF	TGTGCCAGCAGCTCCCCCCCCGGCTACACCTTC
NA	TRBV9	NA	TRBJ2-1	CASSVGVSRPLEQFF	TGTGCCAGCAGCGTAGGAGTTAGTAGGCCCCTCGAGCAGTTCTTC
NA	TRBV28	TRBD2	TRBJ2-2	CASSLSPLAGGPAGTGELFF	TGTGCCAGCAGTTTATCCCCACTAGCGGGGGGACCCGCGGGCACCGGGGAGCTATTTTTT